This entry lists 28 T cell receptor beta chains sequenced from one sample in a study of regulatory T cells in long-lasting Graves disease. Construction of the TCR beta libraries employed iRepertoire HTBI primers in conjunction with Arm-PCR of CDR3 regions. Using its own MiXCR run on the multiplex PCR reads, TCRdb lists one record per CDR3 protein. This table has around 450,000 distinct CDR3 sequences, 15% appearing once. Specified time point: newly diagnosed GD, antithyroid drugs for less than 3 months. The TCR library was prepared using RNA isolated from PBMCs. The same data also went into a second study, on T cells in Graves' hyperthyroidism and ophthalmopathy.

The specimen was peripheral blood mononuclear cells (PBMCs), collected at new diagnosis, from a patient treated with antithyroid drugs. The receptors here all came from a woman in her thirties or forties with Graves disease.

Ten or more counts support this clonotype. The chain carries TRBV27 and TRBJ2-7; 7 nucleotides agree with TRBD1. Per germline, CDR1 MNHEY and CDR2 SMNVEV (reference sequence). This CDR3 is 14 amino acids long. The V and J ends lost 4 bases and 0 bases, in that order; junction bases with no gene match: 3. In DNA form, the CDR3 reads TGTGCCAGCAGTTATAACAGGGGCTCCTACGAGCAGTACTTC. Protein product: CASSYNRGSYEQYF.

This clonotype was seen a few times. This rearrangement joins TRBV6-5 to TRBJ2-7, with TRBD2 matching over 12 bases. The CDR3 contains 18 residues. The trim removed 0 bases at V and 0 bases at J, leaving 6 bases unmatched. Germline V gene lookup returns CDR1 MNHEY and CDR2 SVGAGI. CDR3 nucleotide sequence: TGTGCCAGCAGTTACTCGAGGACTAGCGGGGAAAGCTCCTACGAGCAGTACTTC. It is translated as CASSYSRTSGESSYEQYF.

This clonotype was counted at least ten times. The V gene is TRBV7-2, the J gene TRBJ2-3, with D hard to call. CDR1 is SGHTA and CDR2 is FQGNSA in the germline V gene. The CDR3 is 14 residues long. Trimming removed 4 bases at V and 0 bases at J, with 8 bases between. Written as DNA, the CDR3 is TGTGCCAGCAGCTCTCGACGTAGCACAGATACGCAGTATTTT. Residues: CASSSRRSTDTQYF. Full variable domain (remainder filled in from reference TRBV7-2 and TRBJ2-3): GAGVSQSPSNKVTEKGKDVELRCDPISGHTALYWYRQSLGQGLEFLIYFQGNSAPDKSGLPSDRFSAERTGGSVSTLTIQRTQQEDSAVYLCASSSRRSTDTQYFGPGTRLTVL.

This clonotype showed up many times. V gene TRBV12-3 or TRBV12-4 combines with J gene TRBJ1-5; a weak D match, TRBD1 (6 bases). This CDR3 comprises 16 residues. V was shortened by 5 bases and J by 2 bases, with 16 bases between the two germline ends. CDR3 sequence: CASSARGGGGNQPQHF. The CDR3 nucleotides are TGTGCCAGCAGTGCCCGAGGGGGGGGGGGCAATCAGCCCCAGCATTTT.

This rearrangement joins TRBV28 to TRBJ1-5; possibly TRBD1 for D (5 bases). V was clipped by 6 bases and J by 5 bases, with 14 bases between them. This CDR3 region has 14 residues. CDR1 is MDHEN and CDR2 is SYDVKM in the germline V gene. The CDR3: CASSPGGRDQPQHF. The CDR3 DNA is TGTGCCAGCAGCCCCGGAGGCAGGGATCAGCCCCAGCATTTT.

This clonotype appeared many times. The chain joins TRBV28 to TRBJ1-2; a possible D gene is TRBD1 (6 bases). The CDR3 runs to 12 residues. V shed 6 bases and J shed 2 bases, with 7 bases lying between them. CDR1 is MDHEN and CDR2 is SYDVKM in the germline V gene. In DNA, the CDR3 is TGTGCCAGCAGGCAGGGGAACTATGGCTACACCTTC. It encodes CASRQGNYGYTF.

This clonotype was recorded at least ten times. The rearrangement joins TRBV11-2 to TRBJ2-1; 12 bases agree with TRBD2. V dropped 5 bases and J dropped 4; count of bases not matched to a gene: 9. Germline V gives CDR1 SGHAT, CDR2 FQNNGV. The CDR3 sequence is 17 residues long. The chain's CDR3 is CASSLLRTSGTYNEQFF. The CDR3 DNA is TGTGCCAGCAGCCTCCTACGGACTAGCGGGACATACAATGAGCAGTTCTTC.

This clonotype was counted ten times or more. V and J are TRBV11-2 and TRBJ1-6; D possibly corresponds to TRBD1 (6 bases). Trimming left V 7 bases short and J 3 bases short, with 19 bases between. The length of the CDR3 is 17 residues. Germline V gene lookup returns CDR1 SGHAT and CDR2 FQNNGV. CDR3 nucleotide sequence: TGTGCCAGCACCTACGGGGGGGGGCCAAGCTATAATTCACCCCTCCACTTT. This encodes CASTYGGGPSYNSPLHF.

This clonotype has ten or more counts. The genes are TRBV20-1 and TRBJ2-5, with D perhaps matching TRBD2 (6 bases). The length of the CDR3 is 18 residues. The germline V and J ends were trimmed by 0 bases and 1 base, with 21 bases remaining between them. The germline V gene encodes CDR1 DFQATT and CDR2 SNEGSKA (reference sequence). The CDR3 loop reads CSARDWEAGKGIQETQYF. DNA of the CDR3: TGCAGTGCTAGAGATTGGGAGGCGGGGAAGGGGATCCAAGAGACCCAGTACTTC.

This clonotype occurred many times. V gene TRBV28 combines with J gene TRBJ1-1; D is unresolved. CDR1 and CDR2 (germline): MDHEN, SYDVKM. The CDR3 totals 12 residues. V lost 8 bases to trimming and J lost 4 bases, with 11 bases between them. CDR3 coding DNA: TGTGCCAGCCATTCGGGTGGCACTGAAGCTTTCTTT. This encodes CASHSGGTEAFF.

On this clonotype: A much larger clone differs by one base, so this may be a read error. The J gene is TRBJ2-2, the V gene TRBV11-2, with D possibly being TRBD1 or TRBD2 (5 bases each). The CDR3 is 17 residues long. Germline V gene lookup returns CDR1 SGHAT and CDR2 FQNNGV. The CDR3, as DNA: TGTGCCGGCAGCTTAGGGTCCGGGACGGCGAGCACCGGGGAGCTGTTTTTT. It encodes CAGSLGSGTASTGELFF. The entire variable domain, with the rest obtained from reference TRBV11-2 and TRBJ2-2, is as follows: EAGVAQSPRYKIIEKRQSVAFWCNPISGHATLYWYQQILGQGPKLLIQFQNNGVVDDSQLPKDRFSAERLKGVDSTLKIQPAKLEDSAVYLCAGSLGSGTASTGELFFGEGSRLTVL.

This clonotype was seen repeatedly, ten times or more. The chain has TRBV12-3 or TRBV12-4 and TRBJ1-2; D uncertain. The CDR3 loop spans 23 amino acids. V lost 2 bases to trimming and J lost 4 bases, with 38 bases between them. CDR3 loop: CASSLYREPNIVRGRSSGYGYTF. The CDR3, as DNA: TGTGCCAGCAGTTTATATAGGGAACCCAACATTGTACGTGGAAGGTCCTCCGGCTATGGCTACACCTTC.

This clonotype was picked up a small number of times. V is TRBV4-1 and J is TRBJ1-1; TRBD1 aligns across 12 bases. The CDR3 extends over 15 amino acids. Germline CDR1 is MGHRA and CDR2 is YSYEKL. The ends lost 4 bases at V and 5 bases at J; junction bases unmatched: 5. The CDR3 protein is CASSPGTGGRTEAFF. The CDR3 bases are TGCGCCAGCAGCCCCGGGACAGGGGGCCGGACTGAAGCTTTCTTT.

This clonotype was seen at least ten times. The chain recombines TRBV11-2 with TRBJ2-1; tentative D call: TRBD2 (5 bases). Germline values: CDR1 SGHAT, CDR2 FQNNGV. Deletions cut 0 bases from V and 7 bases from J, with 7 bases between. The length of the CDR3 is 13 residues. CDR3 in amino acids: CASSLERANEQFF. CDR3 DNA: TGTGCCAGCAGCTTAGAGCGGGCGAATGAGCAGTTCTTC.

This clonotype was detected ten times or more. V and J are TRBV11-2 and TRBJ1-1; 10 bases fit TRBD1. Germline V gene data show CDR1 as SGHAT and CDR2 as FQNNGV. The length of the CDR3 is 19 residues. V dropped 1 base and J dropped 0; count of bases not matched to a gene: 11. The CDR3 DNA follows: TGTGCCAGCAGCTTAGTCTTTGACAGGGGGCTTTCGGTGAACACTGAAGCTTTCTTT. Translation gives CASSLVFDRGLSVNTEAFF.

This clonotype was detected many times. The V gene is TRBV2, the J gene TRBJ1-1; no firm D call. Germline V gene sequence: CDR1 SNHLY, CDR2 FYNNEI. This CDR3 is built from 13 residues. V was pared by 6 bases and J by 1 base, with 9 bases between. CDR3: CASRARENTEAFF. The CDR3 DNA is TGTGCCAGCAGAGCTAGAGAGAACACTGAAGCTTTCTTT.

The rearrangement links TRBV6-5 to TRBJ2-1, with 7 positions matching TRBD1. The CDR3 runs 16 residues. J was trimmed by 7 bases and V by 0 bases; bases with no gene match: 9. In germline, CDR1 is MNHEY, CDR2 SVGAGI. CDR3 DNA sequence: TGTGCCAGCAGTTACTCGTCCGAGGGGGCTGGGAATGAGCAGTTCTTC. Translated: CASSYSSEGAGNEQFF.

Written as DNA, the CDR3 is TGTGCCAGCAGCGGACAGGCAACAGATACGCAGTATTTT. Encoded protein: CASSGQATDTQYF. The chain carries TRBV6-2 or TRBV6-3 and TRBJ2-3; TRBD1 matches 7 bases. The CDR3 runs 13 residues. Trimming removed 6 bases from V and 3 bases from J; junction bases left unmatched: 3. Looked up from germline, CDR1 is MNHEY and CDR2 is SVGEGT.

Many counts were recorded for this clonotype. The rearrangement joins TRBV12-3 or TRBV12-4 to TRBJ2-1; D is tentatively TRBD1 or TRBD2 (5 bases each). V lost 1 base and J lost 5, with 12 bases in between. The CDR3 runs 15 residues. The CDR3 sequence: CASSLGGTKHNEQFF. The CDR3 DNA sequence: TGTGCCAGCAGTTTAGGAGGGACGAAGCACAATGAGCAGTTCTTC.

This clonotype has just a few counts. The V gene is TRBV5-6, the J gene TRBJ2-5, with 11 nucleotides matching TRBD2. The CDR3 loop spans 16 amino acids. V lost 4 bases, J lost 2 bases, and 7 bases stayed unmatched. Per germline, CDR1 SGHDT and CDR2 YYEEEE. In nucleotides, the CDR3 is TGTGCCAGCAGCCACGGACTAGCGGGCCAACAAGAGACCCAGTACTTC. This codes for CASSHGLAGQQETQYF.

The CDR3 loop reads CSARDPNLVPYEQYF. For the CDR3, the DNA is TGCAGTGCTAGAGACCCCAATCTAGTCCCCTACGAGCAGTACTTC. The V gene is TRBV20-1, the J gene TRBJ2-7; unclear D gene. The germline CDR1 and CDR2 sequences are DFQATT and SNEGSKA (reference sequence). CDR3 length: 15 residues. V was trimmed by 0 bases and J by 2 bases, leaving 14 bases between them.

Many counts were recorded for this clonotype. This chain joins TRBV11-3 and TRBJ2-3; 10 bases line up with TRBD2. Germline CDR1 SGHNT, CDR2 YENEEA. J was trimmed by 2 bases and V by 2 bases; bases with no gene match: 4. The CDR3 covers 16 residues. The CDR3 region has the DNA TGTGCCAGCAGCTTAATGCTAGCGGGAGCCACAGATACGCAGTATTTT. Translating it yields CASSLMLAGATDTQYF.

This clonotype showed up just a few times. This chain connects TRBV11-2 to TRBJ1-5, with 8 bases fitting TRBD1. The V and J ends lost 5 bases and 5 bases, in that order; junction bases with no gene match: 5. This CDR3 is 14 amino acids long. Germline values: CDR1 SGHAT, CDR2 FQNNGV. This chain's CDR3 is CASSPDRGYQPQHF. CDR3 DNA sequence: TGTGCCAGCAGCCCCGACAGGGGCTATCAGCCCCAGCATTTT.

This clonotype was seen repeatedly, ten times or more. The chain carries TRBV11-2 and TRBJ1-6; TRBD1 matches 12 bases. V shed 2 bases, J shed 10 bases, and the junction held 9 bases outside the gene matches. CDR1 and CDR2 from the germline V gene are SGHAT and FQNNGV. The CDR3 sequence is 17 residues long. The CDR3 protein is CASSLLGTGGFGSPLHF. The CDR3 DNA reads TGTGCCAGCAGCTTACTCGGGACAGGGGGCTTCGGGTCACCCCTCCACTTT.

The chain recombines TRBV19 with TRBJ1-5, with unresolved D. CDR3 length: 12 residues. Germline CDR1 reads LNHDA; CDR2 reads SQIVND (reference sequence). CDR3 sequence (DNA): TGTGTCACATGGGGTGTCGGTGGGCCCCAGCATTTT. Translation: CVTWGVGGPQHF.

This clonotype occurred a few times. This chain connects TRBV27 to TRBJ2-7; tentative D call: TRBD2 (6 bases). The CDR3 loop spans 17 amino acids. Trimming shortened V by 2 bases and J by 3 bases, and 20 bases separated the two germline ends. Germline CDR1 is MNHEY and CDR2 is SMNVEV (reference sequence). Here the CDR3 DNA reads TGTGCCAGCAGTTTACGAAGCTCAGCTAGGCGGGACTACGAGCAGTACTTC. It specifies CASSLRSSARRDYEQYF.

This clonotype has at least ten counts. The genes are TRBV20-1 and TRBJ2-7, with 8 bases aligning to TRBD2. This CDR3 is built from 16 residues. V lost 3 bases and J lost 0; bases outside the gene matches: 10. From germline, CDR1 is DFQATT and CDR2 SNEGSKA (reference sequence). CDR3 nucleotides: TGCAGTGCTAGGGCGGGAGGCCACTCCAGCTCCTACGAGCAGTACTTC. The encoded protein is CSARAGGHSSSYEQYF.

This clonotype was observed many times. CDR3: CASSRAPILSYEQYF. Here the CDR3 DNA reads TGTGCCAGCAGTCGCGCCCCAATCCTCTCCTACGAGCAGTACTTC. V is TRBV28 and J is TRBJ2-7; D gene ambiguous. CDR1 is MDHEN and CDR2 is SYDVKM in the germline V gene. The CDR3 extends over 15 amino acids. Deletions cut 5 bases from V and 0 bases from J, with 14 bases between. The full variable domain, its missing parts supplied by reference TRBV28 and TRBJ2-7, is DVKVTQSSRYLVKRTGEKVFLECVQDMDHENMFWYRQDPGLGLRLIYFSYDVKMKEKGDIPEGYSVSREKKERFSLILESASTNQTSMYLCASSRAPILSYEQYFGPGTRLTVT.